The 15 T cell receptor beta chains given below trace back to one sample, sequenced in a study of blood T cell repertoires in COVID-19. Using immunoSEQ multiplex PCR, the repertoire was profiled, and TCRdb retains in-frame clones only, with some absent. The data show some 50,000 clones, with over 75% seen just once and roughly 6.2% held by the top ten. Source material: peripheral blood. The source of these receptors is a man aged 35 to 55 with acute or convalescent COVID-19.

This clone counts as medium-sized (0.01 to 0.1%). The J gene is TRBJ2-1, the V gene TRBV12-3 or TRBV12-4; D is possibly TRBD1 (6 bases). V was pared by 6 bases and J by 10 bases, with 10 bases between. CDR3 size: 11 residues. CDR3 residues: CASRLDREQFF. CDR3 DNA sequence: TGTGCCAGCAGACTCGACAGGGAGCAGTTCTTC.

This sequence joins TRBV5-1 and TRBJ2-5; D is uncertain. V was clipped by 1 base and J by 5 bases, with 15 bases between them. CDR1 and CDR2 (germline): SGHRS, YFSETQ. This CDR3 comprises 15 residues. The CDR3 DNA reads as TGCGCCAGCAGCTTGATTTCGCGGAGCGAGGAGACCCAGTACTTC. Translated, it gives CASSLISRSEETQYF.

A remark on this clone: Other DNA sequences within the sample encode an identical CDR3. This CDR3 is CASSSQGGNSPLHF. In DNA form, the CDR3 reads TGTGCCAGCAGCTCACAGGGGGGTAATTCACCCCTCCACTTT. This chain links TRBV7-9 with TRBJ1-6, with 8 bases fitting TRBD1. CDR1 and CDR2 (germline): SEHNR, FQNEAQ (reference sequence). The CDR3 consists of 14 residues. J gave up 6 bases and V 4 bases, and 2 bases lay outside the gene matches.

The chain couples TRBV19 to TRBJ2-3; TRBD2 matches at 10 bases. This CDR3 is 17 amino acids long. The J segment lost 5 bases and the V segment lost 1 base, leaving 9 bases of the junction unmatched. CDR1 and CDR2 from the germline V gene are LNHDA and SQIVND (reference sequence). CDR3: CASSIVPSGREQDTQYF. As DNA, the CDR3 is TGTGCCAGTAGTATAGTCCCAAGCGGGAGGGAACAAGATACGCAGTATTTT.

This clone was observed a handful of times. The chain couples TRBV7-9 to TRBJ2-7; 11 positions match TRBD2. CDR3 length: 14 residues. The germline V gene encodes CDR1 SEHNR and CDR2 FQNEAQ (reference sequence). Losses at the gene ends were 4 bases for V and 3 bases for J; bases not matched to a gene: 2. As DNA, the CDR3 is TGTGCCAGCAGCTCGACTAGCGGGATCTACGAGCAGTACTTC. It yields the protein CASSSTSGIYEQYF.

The chain has TRBV5-1 and TRBJ1-1; 8 positions match TRBD1. This CDR3 is built from 14 residues. J gave up 5 bases and V 0 bases, and 3 bases lay outside the gene matches. CDR1 and CDR2 (germline): SGHRS, YFSETQ. CDR3 amino acids: CASSLGQGRTEAFF. In DNA form, the CDR3 reads TGCGCCAGCAGCTTGGGACAGGGGAGAACTGAAGCTTTCTTT. Based on the CDR3 plus reference TRBV5-1 and TRBJ1-1, the full variable domain is KAGVTQTPRYLIKTRGQQVTLSCSPISGHRSVSWYQQTPGQGLQFLFEYFSETQRNKGNFPGRFSGRQFSNSRSEMNVSTLELGDSALYLCASSLGQGRTEAFFGQGTRLTVV.

The J gene is TRBJ1-1, the V gene TRBV11-2; D ambiguous. Trimming stripped 1 base from V and 11 bases from J, with 8 bases between. The CDR3 length is 11 residues. In germline, CDR1 is SGHAT, CDR2 FQNNGV. This CDR3 is CASSLGVNAFF. For the CDR3, the DNA is TGTGCCAGCAGCTTAGGTGTAAATGCTTTCTTT.

The chain employs TRBV30 and TRBJ1-1; 7 nucleotides match TRBD1. The V gene end was trimmed by 5 bases and the J gene end by 5 bases; junction bases not matched to a gene: 5. The CDR3 consists of 12 residues. From germline, CDR1 is GTSNPN and CDR2 SVGIG (reference sequence). CDR3 sequence (DNA): TGTGCCTGGTCAGGGGGAGAGACTGAAGCTTTCTTT. The encoded protein is CAWSGGETEAFF.

The gene calls are TRBV5-8 and TRBJ2-3; no clear D gene. The CDR3 covers 16 residues. Trimming removed 6 bases from V and 0 bases from J, with 17 bases in between. Looked up from germline, CDR1 is SGHTS and CDR2 is YDEGEE. CDR3 bases: TGTGCCAGCACCACCGAGTCACCTTCTAGCACAGATACGCAGTATTTT. It yields the protein CASTTESPSSTDTQYF. Filled out from reference TRBV5-8 and TRBJ2-3, the complete variable domain reads EAGVTQSPTHLIKTRGQQATLRCSPISGHTSVYWYQQALGLGLQFLLWYDEGEERNRGNFPPRFSGRQFPNYSSELNVNALELEDSALYLCASTTESPSSTDTQYFGPGTRLTVL.

The chain carries TRBV24-1 and TRBJ2-3; 7 bases match TRBD2. CDR1 is KGHDR and CDR2 is SFDVKD in the germline V gene. Losses at the gene ends were 4 bases for V and 6 bases for J; bases not matched to a gene: 9. The CDR3 is 15 residues long. Here the CDR3 reads CATSEAGRESDTQYF. Written as DNA, the CDR3 is TGTGCCACCAGTGAAGCGGGGCGGGAGTCCGATACGCAGTATTTT.

The chain's CDR3 is CATVLIEEQFF. CDR3 in DNA: TGTGCCACCGTCCTCATCGAGGAGCAGTTCTTC. The chain carries TRBV25-1 and TRBJ2-1; no firm D call. Trimming left V 10 bases short and J 10 bases short, with 14 bases between. Germline V gene sequence: CDR1 MGHDK, CDR2 SYGVNS. CDR3 length equals 11 residues.

This chain links TRBV4-1 with TRBJ2-1; D call uncertain. Trimming took off 2 bases at V and 0 bases at J, with 14 bases between the two ends. This CDR3 region has 17 residues. CDR1 and CDR2 (germline): MGHRA, YSYEKL. The CDR3 DNA sequence: TGCGCCAGCAGCCAAAGACCCCGGGTTGACTCCTACAATGAGCAGTTCTTC. Its translation: CASSQRPRVDSYNEQFF.

This clone was recorded once. The J gene is TRBJ2-1, the V gene TRBV4-3, with 12 bases that match TRBD2. Germline V gene data show CDR1 as LGHNA and CDR2 as YSLEER. J was trimmed by 10 bases and V by 1 base; bases with no gene match: 5. The CDR3 runs to 15 residues. CDR3 nucleotide sequence: TGCGCCAGCAGCCAAGGACTAGCGGGAGCAAAAGAGCAGTTCTTC. Translating it yields CASSQGLAGAKEQFF.

The chain employs TRBV11-3 and TRBJ1-1, with TRBD1 matching over 8 bases. Germline V gene data show CDR1 as SGHNT and CDR2 as YENEEA. J lost 2 bases, V lost 1 base, and 6 bases had no gene match. This CDR3 comprises 16 residues. CDR3 coding DNA: TGTGCCAGCAGCTTAGGCCCAGGGGGCATTAACACTGAAGCTTTCTTT. Translation: CASSLGPGGINTEAFF.

The CDR3 nucleotides are TGTGCCAGCAGCTTTTTATCCGGACAGACTAACTATGGCTACACCTTC. Protein: CASSFLSGQTNYGYTF. The chain links TRBV11-1 to TRBJ1-2, with D maybe TRBD1 (6 bases). The CDR3 runs 16 residues. Germline CDR1 is SGHAT and CDR2 is FQDESV (reference sequence). V was shortened by 3 bases and J by 0 bases, with 14 bases between the two germline ends.